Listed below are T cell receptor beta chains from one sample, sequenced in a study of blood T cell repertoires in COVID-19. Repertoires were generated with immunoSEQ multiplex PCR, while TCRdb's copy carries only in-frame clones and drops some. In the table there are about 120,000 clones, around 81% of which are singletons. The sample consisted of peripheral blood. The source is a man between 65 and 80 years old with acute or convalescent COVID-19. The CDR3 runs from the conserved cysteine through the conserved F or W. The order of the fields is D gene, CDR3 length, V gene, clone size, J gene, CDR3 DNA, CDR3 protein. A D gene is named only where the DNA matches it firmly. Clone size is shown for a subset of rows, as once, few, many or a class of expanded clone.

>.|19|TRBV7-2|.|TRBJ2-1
TGTGCAGGAACGAAATTAGACGGAGGAAAGATTGGCTCCTACAATGAGCAGTTCTTC
CAGTKLDGGKIGSYNEQFF
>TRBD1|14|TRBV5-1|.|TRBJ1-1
TGCGCCAGCACCTCAACCACGGGACAGCTTGAAGCTTTCTTT
CASTSTTGQLEAFF
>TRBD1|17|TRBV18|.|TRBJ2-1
TGTGCCAGCTCAAGAACCCCGGGACAGGGGGCTTACAATGAGCAGTTCTTC
CASSRTPGQGAYNEQFF
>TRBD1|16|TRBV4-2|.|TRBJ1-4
TGTGCCAGCAGCCAAGGTGGGGACAGGGTCTTCGGAAAACTGTTTTTT
CASSQGGDRVFGKLFF
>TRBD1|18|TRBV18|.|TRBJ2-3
TGTGCCAGCTCACCACGCCAGGACAGGGGGCTGCTCGCAGATACGCAGTATTTT
CASSPRQDRGLLADTQYF
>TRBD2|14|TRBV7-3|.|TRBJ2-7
TGTGCCAGCAGCTCCCGCGGGGGGATGGGTGAGCAGTACTTC
CASSSRGGMGEQYF
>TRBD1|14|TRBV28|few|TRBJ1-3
TGTGCCAGCCGAGGACAGGGGAGAGGAAACACCATATATTTT
CASRGQGRGNTIYF
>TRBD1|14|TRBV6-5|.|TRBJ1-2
TGTGCCAGCAGTCCCGACAGGGGGCGAGAGGGCTACACCTTC
CASSPDRGREGYTF
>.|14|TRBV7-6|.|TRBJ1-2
TGTGCCAGCAGCTTAGCGGCGGGCGGCAATGGCTACACCTTC
CASSLAAGGNGYTF
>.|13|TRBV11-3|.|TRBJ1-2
TGTGCCAGCAGCTACCCGGGGGGGGATGGCTACACCTTC
CASSYPGGDGYTF
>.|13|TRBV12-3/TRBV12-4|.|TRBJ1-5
TGTGCCAGCAGTTATAAGGGGTGGCAGCCCCAGCATTTT
CASSYKGWQPQHF
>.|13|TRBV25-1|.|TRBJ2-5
TGTGCCAGCAGTCCTCAGGGTTTGAAGACCCAGTACTTC
CASSPQGLKTQYF
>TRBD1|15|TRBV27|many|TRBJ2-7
TGTGCCAGCAGTTTGGGGACAGGGGTCTCCTACGAGCAGTACTTC
CASSLGTGVSYEQYF
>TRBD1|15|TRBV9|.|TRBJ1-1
TGTGCCAGCAGCTTAGGACAGGGAATAGACACTGAAGCTTTCTTT
CASSLGQGIDTEAFF
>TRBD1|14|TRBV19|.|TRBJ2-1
TGTGCCAGTAGTCCCCCGACAGGGACCGATGAGCAGTTCTTC
CASSPPTGTDEQFF
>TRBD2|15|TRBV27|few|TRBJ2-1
TGTGCCAGCAGTTCTAGCGGGGGGGGTCTGGGTGAGCAGTTCTTC
CASSSSGGGLGEQFF
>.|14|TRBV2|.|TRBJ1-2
TGTGCCAGCAGTATATACACCAGTGGCAATGGCTACACCTTC
CASSIYTSGNGYTF
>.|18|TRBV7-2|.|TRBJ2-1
TGTGCCAGCAGGGAGAGAGGGCAGGCCCCCTATGACCACAATGAGCAGTTCTTC
CASRERGQAPYDHNEQFF
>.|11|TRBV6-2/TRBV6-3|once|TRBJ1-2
TGTGCCAGCAGTTACGACAGGACGACGCAGTTC
CASSYDRTTQF
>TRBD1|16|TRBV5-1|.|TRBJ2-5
TGCGCCAGCAGCTTCTTCCGGACAGGGGAATTAGAGACCCAGTACTTC
CASSFFRTGELETQYF
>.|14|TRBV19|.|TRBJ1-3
TGTGCCAGTAGTATTTCTAAAACAGCTCACACCATATATTTT
CASSISKTAHTIYF
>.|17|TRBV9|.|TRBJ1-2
TGTGCCAGCAGCGAACTTGAACAGGGAAGGGGTAACTATGGCTACACCTTC
CASSELEQGRGNYGYTF
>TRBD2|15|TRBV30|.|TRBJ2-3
TGTGCCTGGGAGACCGGGACTAGCGGGGGTAATACGCAGTATTTT
CAWETGTSGGNTQYF
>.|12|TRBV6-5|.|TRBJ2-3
TGTGCCAGCACCCCTGGCACAGATACGCAGTATTTT
CASTPGTDTQYF
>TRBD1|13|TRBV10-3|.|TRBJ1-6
TGTGCCATCGGGACAGGAGCAAATTCACCCCTCCACTTT
CAIGTGANSPLHF
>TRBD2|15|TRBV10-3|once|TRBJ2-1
TGTGCCATCAGTGAGAGCGGGGGGATGAACAATGAGCAGTTCTTC
CAISESGGMNNEQFF
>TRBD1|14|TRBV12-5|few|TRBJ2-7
TGTGCTAGTGCCACCGGGACAGGGCTCTACGAGCAGTACTTC
CASATGTGLYEQYF
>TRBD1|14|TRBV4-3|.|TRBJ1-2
TGCGCCAGCAGCCAGGGTACGACAGGGTATGGCTACACCTTC
CASSQGTTGYGYTF
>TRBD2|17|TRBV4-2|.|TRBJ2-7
TGTGCCAGCAGCCAAGATGCAGCGGGACTAGCGGGGGGATTGCAGTACTTC
CASSQDAAGLAGGLQYF
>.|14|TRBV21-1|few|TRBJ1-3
TGTGCCAGCAGCAAATTAAGCACTGGAAACACCATATATTTT
CASSKLSTGNTIYF
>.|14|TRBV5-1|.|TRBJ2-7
TGCGCCAGCAGCTTGGGCCTGGGCACGGGGGAGCAGTACTTC
CASSLGLGTGEQYF
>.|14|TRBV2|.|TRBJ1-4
TGTGCCAGCAGTGACCTGGGTAGGAGAGAAAAACTGTTTTTT
CASSDLGRREKLFF
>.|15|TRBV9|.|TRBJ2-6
TGTGCCAGCAGCGTAGATCTTTCTGGGGCCAACGTCCTGACTTTC
CASSVDLSGANVLTF
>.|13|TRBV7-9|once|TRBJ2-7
TGTGCCAGCAGCCCAGACGGGGAGTCAGAGCAGTACTTC
CASSPDGESEQYF
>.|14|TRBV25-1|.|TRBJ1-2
TGTGCCAGCAGCACGGGGGGCCTCAACTATGGCTACACCTTC
CASSTGGLNYGYTF
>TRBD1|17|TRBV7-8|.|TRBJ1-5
TGTGCCAGCAGCTTTGTGGGACCGGGACAGGGAAATCAGCCCCAGCATTTT
CASSFVGPGQGNQPQHF
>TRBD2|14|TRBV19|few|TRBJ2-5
TGTGCCAGTAGGTTAGCGGGGGGTGGAGAGACCCAGTACTTC
CASRLAGGGETQYF
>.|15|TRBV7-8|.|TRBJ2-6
TGTGCCAGCAGCCGCTTGACAGGAGGGGCCAACGTCCTGACTTTC
CASSRLTGGANVLTF
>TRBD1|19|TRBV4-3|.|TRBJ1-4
TGCGCCAGCAGCCAAGAGGGACGTACGGGGACAGGCAGAAATGAAAAACTGTTTTTT
CASSQEGRTGTGRNEKLFF
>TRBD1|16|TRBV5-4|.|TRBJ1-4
TGTGCCAGCAGCTTGACGGGACAGGGACGGGGAGGAAAACTGTTTTTT
CASSLTGQGRGGKLFF
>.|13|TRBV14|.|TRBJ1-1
TGTGCCAGCAGCCAAGATACCCTACAGGGAGCTTTCTTT
CASSQDTLQGAFF
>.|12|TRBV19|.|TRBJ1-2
TGTGCCAGTAGTATTAGGGAGAGGGGCTACACCTTC
CASSIRERGYTF
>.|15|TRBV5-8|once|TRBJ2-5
TGTGCCAGCAGCCCGATCGAGGGGGTCAGAGAGACCCAGTACTTC
CASSPIEGVRETQYF